The source of this T cell receptor beta chain is a study of blood T cell repertoires in COVID-19. Study summary: Samples representing acute and convalescent COVID-19 were sourced from the United States, Italy and Spain. PBMCs, B-cell-depleted T cells, or T cells were the source of the cDNA or gDNA that made up the material.

How the authors handled the data: Estimation of nucleated cell counts was performed using reference gene primer amplification. Some clones are missing from TCRdb's copy, which holds only in-frame ones; the method was immunoSEQ multiplex PCR. V, J and clone size are taken as reported in that table, and D and trimming were inferred from the DNA itself. The sample lists under 250,000 clones; roughly four fifths were seen once. Germline V gene lookup returns CDR1 SGHRS and CDR2 YFSETQ. Unmatched junction bases numbered 4, after V lost 2 bases and J lost 8 bases. The CDR3 has 14 residues. The sequencing sample was made of peripheral blood. The chain carries TRBV5-1 and TRBJ2-1; 10 nucleotides line up with TRBD2. This receptor was identified in a woman aged 70-85 years with acute or convalescent COVID-19. CDR3 bases: TGCGCCAGCAGCTTTAGCGGGGGGCGGGATGAGCAGTTCTTC. Translated: CASSFSGGRDEQFF.